This T cell receptor (beta chain) derives from a study of beta chain features in type 1 diabetes. General study results and limits: Although PCR might favor shorter templates, it would do so equally in patients and controls.

Notes on this clone: The antigen remains undetermined.

V trimming: 0 bases; J trimming: 8 bases; junction bases outside the gene matches: 19. This CDR3 comprises 19 residues. CDR1 and CDR2 from the germline V gene are MGHRA and YSYEKL. Expressed TCRB transcripts were sequenced after all isolated RNA was converted to cDNA. Sequenced by immunoSEQ multiplex PCR; TCRdb stores in-frame clones only, minus some. The sample shows hundreds of thousands of clones, around 28% of them seen only once. The sequenced material came from naive CD4+ T cells from blood. This receptor was obtained from a man in his late teens or twenties in good health. The J gene is TRBJ2-1, the V gene TRBV4-1, with TRBD2 matching over 7 bases. As DNA, the CDR3 is TGCGCCAGCAGCCAAGATCCAGGACTAGTCTTAACACCCCAACATGAGCAGTTCTTC. The encoded protein is CASSQDPGLVLTPQHEQFF.